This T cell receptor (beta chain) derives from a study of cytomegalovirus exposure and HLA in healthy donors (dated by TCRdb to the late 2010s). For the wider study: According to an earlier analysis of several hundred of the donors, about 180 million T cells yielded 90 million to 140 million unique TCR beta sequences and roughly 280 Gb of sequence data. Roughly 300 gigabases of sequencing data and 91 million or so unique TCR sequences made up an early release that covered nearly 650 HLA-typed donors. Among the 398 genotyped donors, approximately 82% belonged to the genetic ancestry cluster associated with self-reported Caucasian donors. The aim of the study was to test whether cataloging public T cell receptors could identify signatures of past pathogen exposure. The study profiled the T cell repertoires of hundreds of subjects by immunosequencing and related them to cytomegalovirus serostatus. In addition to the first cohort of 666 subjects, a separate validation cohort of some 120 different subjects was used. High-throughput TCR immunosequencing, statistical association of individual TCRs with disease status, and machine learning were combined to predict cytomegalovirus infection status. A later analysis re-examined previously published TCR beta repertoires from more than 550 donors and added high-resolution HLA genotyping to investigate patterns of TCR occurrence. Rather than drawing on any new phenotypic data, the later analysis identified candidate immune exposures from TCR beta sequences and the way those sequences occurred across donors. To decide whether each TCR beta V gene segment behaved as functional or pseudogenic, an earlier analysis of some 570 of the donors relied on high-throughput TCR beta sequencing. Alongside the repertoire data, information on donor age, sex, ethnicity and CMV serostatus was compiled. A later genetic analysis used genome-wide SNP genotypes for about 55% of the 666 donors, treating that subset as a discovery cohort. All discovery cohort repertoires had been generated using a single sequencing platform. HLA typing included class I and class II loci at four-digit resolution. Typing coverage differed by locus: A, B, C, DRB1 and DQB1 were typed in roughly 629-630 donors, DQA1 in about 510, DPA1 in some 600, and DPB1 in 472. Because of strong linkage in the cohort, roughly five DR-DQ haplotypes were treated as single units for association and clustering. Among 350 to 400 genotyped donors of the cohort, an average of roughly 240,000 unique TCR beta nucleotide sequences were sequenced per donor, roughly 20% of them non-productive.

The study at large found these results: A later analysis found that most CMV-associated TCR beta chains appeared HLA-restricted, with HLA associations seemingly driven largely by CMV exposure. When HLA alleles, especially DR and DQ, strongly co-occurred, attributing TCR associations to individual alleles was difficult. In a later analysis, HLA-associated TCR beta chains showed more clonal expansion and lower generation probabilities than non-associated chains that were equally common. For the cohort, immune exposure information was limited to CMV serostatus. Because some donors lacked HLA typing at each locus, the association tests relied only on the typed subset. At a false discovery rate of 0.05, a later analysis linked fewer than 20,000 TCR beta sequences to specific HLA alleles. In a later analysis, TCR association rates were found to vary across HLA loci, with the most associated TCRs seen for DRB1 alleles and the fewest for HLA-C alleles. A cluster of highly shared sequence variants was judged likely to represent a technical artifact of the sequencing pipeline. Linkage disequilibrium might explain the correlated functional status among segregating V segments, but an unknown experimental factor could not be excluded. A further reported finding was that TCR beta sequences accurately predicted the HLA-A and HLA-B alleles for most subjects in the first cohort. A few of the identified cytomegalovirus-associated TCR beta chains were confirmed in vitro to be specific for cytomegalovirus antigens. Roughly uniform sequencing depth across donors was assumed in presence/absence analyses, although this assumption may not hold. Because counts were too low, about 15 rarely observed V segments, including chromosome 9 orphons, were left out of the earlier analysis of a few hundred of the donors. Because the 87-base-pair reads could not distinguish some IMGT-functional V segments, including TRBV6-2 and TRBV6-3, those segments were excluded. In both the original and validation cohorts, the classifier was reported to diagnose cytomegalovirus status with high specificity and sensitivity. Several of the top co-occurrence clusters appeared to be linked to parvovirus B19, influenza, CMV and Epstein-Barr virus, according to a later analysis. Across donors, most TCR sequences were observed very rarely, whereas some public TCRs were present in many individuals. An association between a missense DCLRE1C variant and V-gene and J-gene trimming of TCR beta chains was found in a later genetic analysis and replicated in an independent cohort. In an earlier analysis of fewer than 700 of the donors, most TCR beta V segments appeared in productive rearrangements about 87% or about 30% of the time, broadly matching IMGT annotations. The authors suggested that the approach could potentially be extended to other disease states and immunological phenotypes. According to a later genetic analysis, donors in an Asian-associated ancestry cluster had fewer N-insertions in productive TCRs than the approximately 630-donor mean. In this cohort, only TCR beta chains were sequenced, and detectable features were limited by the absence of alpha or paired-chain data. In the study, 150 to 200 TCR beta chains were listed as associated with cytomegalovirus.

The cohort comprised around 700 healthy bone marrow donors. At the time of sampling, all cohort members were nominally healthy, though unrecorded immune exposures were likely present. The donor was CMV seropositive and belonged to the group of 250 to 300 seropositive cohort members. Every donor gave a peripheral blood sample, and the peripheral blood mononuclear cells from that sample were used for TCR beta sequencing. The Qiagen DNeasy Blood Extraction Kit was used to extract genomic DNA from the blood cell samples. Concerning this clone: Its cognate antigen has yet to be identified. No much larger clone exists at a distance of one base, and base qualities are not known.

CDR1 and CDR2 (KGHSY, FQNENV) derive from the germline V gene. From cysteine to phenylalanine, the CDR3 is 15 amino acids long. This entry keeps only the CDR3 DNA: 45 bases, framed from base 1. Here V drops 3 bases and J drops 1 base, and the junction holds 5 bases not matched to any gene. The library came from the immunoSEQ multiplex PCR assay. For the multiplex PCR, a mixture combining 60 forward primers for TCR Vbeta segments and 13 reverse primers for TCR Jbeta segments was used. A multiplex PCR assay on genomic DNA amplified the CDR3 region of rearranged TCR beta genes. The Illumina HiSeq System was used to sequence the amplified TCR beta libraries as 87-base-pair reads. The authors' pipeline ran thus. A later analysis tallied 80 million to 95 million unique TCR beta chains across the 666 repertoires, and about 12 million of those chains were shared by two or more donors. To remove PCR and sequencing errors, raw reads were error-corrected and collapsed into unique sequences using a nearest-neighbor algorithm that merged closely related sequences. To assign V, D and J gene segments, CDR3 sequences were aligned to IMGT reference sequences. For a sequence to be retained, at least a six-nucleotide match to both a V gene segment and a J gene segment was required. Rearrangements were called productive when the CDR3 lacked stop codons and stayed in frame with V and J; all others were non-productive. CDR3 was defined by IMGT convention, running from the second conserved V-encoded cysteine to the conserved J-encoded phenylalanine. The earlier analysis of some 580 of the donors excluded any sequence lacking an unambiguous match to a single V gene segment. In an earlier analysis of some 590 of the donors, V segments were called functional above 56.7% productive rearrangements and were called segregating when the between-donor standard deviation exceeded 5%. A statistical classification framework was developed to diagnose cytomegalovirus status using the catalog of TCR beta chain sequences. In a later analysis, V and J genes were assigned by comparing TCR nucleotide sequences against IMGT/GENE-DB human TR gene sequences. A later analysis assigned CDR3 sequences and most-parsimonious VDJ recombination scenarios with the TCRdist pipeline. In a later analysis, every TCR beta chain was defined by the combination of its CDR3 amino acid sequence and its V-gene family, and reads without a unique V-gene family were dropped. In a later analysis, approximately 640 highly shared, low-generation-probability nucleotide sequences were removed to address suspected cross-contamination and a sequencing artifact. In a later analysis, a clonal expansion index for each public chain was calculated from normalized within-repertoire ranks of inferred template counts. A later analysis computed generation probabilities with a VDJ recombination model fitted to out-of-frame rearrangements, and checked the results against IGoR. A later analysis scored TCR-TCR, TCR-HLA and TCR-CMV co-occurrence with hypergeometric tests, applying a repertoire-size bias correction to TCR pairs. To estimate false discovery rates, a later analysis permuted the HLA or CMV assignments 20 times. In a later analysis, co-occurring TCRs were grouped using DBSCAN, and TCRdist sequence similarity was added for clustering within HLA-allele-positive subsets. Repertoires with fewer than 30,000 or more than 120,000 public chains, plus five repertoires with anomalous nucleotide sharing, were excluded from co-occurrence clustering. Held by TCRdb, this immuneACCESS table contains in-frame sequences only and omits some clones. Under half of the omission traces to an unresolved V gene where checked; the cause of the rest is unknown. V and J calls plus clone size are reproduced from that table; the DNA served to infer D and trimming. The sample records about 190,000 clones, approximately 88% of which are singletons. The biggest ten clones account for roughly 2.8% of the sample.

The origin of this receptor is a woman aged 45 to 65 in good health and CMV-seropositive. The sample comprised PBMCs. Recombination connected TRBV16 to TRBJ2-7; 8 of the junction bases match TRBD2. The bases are TGTGCCAGCAGCCAGCGGGCGGGGGGATCCTACGAGCAGTACTTC. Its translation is CASSQRAGGSYEQYF.